This T cell receptor beta chain was found in a study of regulatory T cells in long-lasting Graves disease. Study-wide results and caveats: Persistent disease was characterized by preferential usage of TRBV28, TRBJ1-2 and TRBJ2-5.

This clonotype was seen only a few times. Its antigen is not identified. Time point specified: newly diagnosed GD, antithyroid drugs for less than 3 months. The TCR library used RNA extracted from PBMCs. Investigators prepared the TCR beta libraries by applying iRepertoire HTBI primers and Arm-PCR of CDR3 regions. TCRdb re-derived calls from the multiplex PCR reads in MiXCR, one entry per CDR3 protein. The table lists 620,000 or so distinct CDR3 sequences, 15% to 20% of them singletons. The CDR3 covers 18 residues. CDR1 is SGHRS and CDR2 is YFSETQ in the germline V gene. Trimming took 2 bases from V and 1 from J; bases not matched to a gene: 6. This sample also belongs to another study, concerning T cells in Graves' hyperthyroidism and ophthalmopathy.

The V call is TRBV5-1, the J call TRBJ2-5; 15 nucleotides match TRBD2. The sample consisted of peripheral blood mononuclear cells (PBMCs), taken at new diagnosis, from a patient treated with antithyroid drugs. The TCR sequence derives from a woman under 40 with Graves disease. In nucleotides, the CDR3 is TGCGCCAGCAGCTTTGGGACTAGCGGGAGGACCTTCCAAGAGACCCAGTACTTC. It specifies CASSFGTSGRTFQETQYF.